This is a list of T cell receptor beta chains from one sample in a study of liver allograft versus peripheral blood T cells. TCRdb analysed the reads with MiXCR anew, one entry per CDR3 protein. This sample yields some 14,000 distinct CDR3 sequences, of which around 18% are seen a single time; roughly 2% belongs to the top ten. These receptor sequences come from a human patient who had a liver transplant. The graft donor may have contributed some T cells. Each CDR3 is given without its conserved first and last residue.

v_call,cdr3_length,cdr3_aa
TRBV9,14,ASSVGSGRGTDTQY
TRBV6-2/TRBV6-3,12,ASSYWPEGEKLF
TRBV19,12,ASRRGQEYTEQY
TRBV7-3,13,ASSRGPGQTYEQY
TRBV6-5,13,ASRSGTGANQPQH
TRBV24-1,12,ATSDGGMYQPQH
TRBV7-9,13,ASSLHREIPYGYT
TRBV28,12,ASRSGGPYNEQF
TRBV5-6,14,ASSQGGGGRDTEAF
TRBV2,12,ASSEAQAYQPQH
TRBV29-1,13,SVGLGGSTTDEQY
TRBV30,13,AWRPPDREGSPLH
TRBV6-2/TRBV6-3,12,ASSYGWGGQPQH
TRBV28,10,ASSGPLRGYT
TRBV28,12,ASRTDRQGFGYT
TRBV5-1,16,ASSFGLAGGGATGELF
TRBV15,17,ATSPWGLAGASSYNEQF
TRBV27,16,ASSYKTNLAGGGHEQY
TRBV6-2/TRBV6-3,12,ASSLGGGGETQY
TRBV18,13,ASSPLTVSTGELF
TRBV28,15,ASSLRPGQARVQPQH
TRBV30,13,AWSVQGAINEKLF
TRBV9,10,ASSVDAGSQY
TRBV3-1,15,ASSQDQSGQTNSPLH
TRBV6-2/TRBV6-3,12,ASSTTPVGYEQY
TRBV28,10,ASNQGPDEQY
TRBV12-3/TRBV12-4,12,ASVKTGATGELF
TRBV30,14,AWSASGLSSYNEQF
TRBV12-3/TRBV12-4,15,ASSGHPGTAGQETQY
TRBV5-4,13,ASSTGGTAGEKLF
TRBV7-3,14,ASSKLAGGNTGELF
TRBV20-1,13,SADGGQSNTGELF
TRBV30,8,AWSYHEQY
TRBV29-1,11,SVARTDQETQY
TRBV19,10,ASTEQNTEAF
TRBV12-3/TRBV12-4,9,ASSPVPGAF
TRBV29-1,10,SVPGVLGGYT
TRBV15,14,ATSRGGLTNTGELF
TRBV28,13,ASGFPGQRSTEAF
TRBV6-1,11,ASSEQQNTEAF
TRBV27,13,ASIRGSGGAGAQY
TRBV20-1,11,SARVGLPQTQY
TRBV6-6,13,ASSPRDVHNEKLF
TRBV30,11,AWGRGYSAEQY
TRBV18,14,ASSLSPGGFTDTQY